This record looks at one TCR beta chain sequence and its context. Antigen: not known. This sample stems from a study of cytomegalovirus exposure and HLA in healthy donors. Notes on the study in general: Rarity marked most TCR sequences, yet some public TCRs occurred in many donors. Subsequent analysis found a tendency for first-cohort TCR clusters to co-occur within the approximately 130 validation repertoires. Cytomegalovirus association was assigned to over 150 TCR beta chains.

TCRdb keeps only in-frame clones here, not all; method: immunoSEQ multiplex PCR. The sample consists of under 250,000 clones, around nine tenths of them appearing once. The donors were part of the validation cohort, which consisted of under 150 subjects and was separate from the first cohort of several hundred subjects. Germline-derived CDR1 and CDR2 are MNHNS and SASEGT. This CDR3 has 13 residues. The V end lost 3 bases, the J end lost 11 bases, and 16 bases lay between the germline ends. The V call is TRBV6-1, the J call TRBJ1-1; D possibly corresponds to TRBD1 (6 bases). The sequencing input was PBMCs. This sequence was found in a woman in her late teens or twenties in good health and CMV-seronegative. The chain's CDR3 is CASSEPGDRWAFF. DNA for the CDR3: TGTGCCAGCAGTGAGCCAGGGGACCGGTGGGCTTTCTTT.